This TCR beta chain was sequenced during a study of T cells in Graves' hyperthyroidism and ophthalmopathy. CDR1 and CDR2 (germline): KGHDR, SFDVKD. Trimming removed 2 bases at V and 2 bases at J, with 9 bases between. The CDR3 extends over 15 amino acids. General study findings and limits: Blood also contained most expanded thyroid clonotypes above 0.001.

With respect to this clonotype: Its specificity is unknown.

The investigators amplified TCR beta CDR3 regions from RNA transcripts. First-round RT-PCR of the TCR CDR3 relied on the HTBI primer set. MiXCR was run by TCRdb on the multiplex PCR reads, yielding one entry per CDR3 protein. The sample shows hundreds of thousands of distinct CDR3 sequences, around 14% of them seen only once. Sequencing was done on a sample of blood. The clonotype originates from a woman aged 25-40 years with Graves' hyperthyroidism that later progressed to Graves' ophthalmopathy. The rearrangement links TRBV24-1 to TRBJ1-5; a weak D match, TRBD1 (5 bases). The CDR3 nucleotides read TGTGCCACCAGTGATTCCCTAGGGGGCAATCAGCCCCAGCATTTT. As protein: CATSDSLGGNQPQHF.